The 11 T cell receptor beta chains below all came from one sample that was sequenced in a study of T cell responses to AZD1222 COVID-19 vaccine. The table came from immunoSEQ multiplex PCR; TCRdb's copy has only in-frame clones and leaves some out. Of approximately 130,000 clones listed, 70% to 90% are singletons. The source material was peripheral blood, sampled on day 0 of AZD1222 vaccination. The source of these receptors is an adult in good health.

The chain is built from TRBV7-2 and TRBJ1-5; possibly TRBD1 for D (6 bases). Trimming left V 3 bases short and J 2 bases short, with 14 bases between. The germline gives CDR1 SGHTA, CDR2 FQGNSA. The CDR3 extends over 16 amino acids. The CDR3 nucleotides read TGTGCCAGCAGCTTGGGAGGGGGTCGCCGCAATCAGCCCCAGCATTTT. Protein: CASSLGGGRRNQPQHF. Full variable domain (remainder filled in from reference TRBV7-2 and TRBJ1-5): GAGVSQSPSNKVTEKGKDVELRCDPISGHTALYWYRQSLGQGLEFLIYFQGNSAPDKSGLPSDRFSAERTGGSVSTLTIQRTQQEDSAVYLCASSLGGGRRNQPQHFGDGTRLSIL.

The chain joins TRBV14 to TRBJ1-4, with D maybe TRBD1 (6 bases). The V end was cut by 1 base, the J end by 8 bases, with 14 bases between. In germline, CDR1 is SGHDN, CDR2 FVKESK. This CDR3 has 15 residues. The CDR3 DNA follows: TGTGCCAGCAGCCAAGCACCGGGGGCGGGGGAAAAACTGTTTTTT. Amino acids: CASSQAPGAGEKLFF. Full variable domain (outside the CDR3, taken from reference TRBV14 and TRBJ1-4): EAGVTQFPSHSVIEKGQTVTLRCDPISGHDNLYWYRRVMGKEIKFLLHFVKESKQDESGMPNNRFLAERTGGTYSTLKVQPAELEDSGVYFCASSQAPGAGEKLFFGSGTQLSVL.

The chain carries TRBV6-1 and TRBJ1-5; 7 bases align to TRBD1. V was clipped by 2 bases and J by 4 bases; unmatched bases: 8. CDR1 and CDR2 (germline): MNHNS, SASEGT. The CDR3 extends over 16 amino acids. The CDR3 nucleotides read TGTGCCAGCAGTGAATCTGGGGGACAGCGAAATCAGCCCCAGCATTTT. It yields the protein CASSESGGQRNQPQHF.

J is TRBJ1-5 and V is TRBV7-2; weak D call: TRBD1 (5 bases). CDR1 is SGHTA, CDR2 FQGNSA, per germline. V was clipped by 1 base and J by 3 bases, with 16 bases between them. CDR3 size: 17 residues. In DNA, the CDR3 is TGTGCCAGCAGCTTAGGGCCAGGGAGTAGAAACAATCAGCCCCAGCATTTT. Amino acids: CASSLGPGSRNNQPQHF.

The rearrangement joins TRBV30 to TRBJ2-1; maybe TRBD2 (7 bases). The ends were cut back, 8 bases at V and 9 bases at J, with 14 bases in the middle. This CDR3 is 11 amino acids long. Germline V gene data show CDR1 as GTSNPN and CDR2 as SVGIG (reference sequence). CDR3 DNA sequence: TGTGCCAGGGGGGGTTCCATTGAGCAGTTCTTC. It specifies CARGGSIEQFF.

The V call is TRBV18, the J call TRBJ2-1; tentative D call: TRBD1 (6 bases). Germline CDR1 and CDR2: KGHSH and LQKENI. Between the trimmed V and J ends, which lost 5 bases and 12 bases, there was a span of 11 bases. This CDR3 has 11 residues. In nucleotides, the CDR3 is TGTGCCAGCTCAGGTGAAGGGGGGCAGTTCTTC. This encodes CASSGEGGQFF.

The CDR3 sequence is CASSYRRTSGGTDTQYF. CDR3 coding DNA: TGTGCCAGCAGTTACCGGAGGACTAGCGGAGGCACAGATACGCAGTATTTT. The chain couples TRBV6-2 or TRBV6-3 to TRBJ2-3; the match to TRBD2 covers 10 bases. The CDR3 extends over 17 amino acids. CDR1 MNHEY and CDR2 SVGEGT come from the germline V gene. The V gene end was trimmed by 2 bases and the J gene end by 1 base; junction bases not matched to a gene: 6.

This rearrangement joins TRBV19 to TRBJ2-1; 8 bases map to TRBD2. The CDR3 contains 15 residues. After removal of 5 bases from V and 3 bases from J, the junction contained 6 bases not matched to a gene. Germline V gene lookup returns CDR1 LNHDA and CDR2 SQIVND (reference sequence). CDR3 nucleotides: TGTGCCAGTAGTCCGGCTAGCGGGCGCTACAATGAGCAGTTCTTC. This gives the protein CASSPASGRYNEQFF. Supplemented by reference TRBV19 and TRBJ2-1, the full variable domain reads DGGITQSPKYLFRKEGQNVTLSCEQNLNHDAMYWYRQDPGQGLRLIYYSQIVNDFQKGDIAEGYSVSREKKESFPLTVTSAQKNPTAFYLCASSPASGRYNEQFFGPGTRLTVL.

V is TRBV19 and J is TRBJ2-7; D is possibly TRBD2 (6 bases). The germline V and J ends were trimmed by 5 bases and 2 bases, with 16 bases remaining between them. The CDR3 contains 15 residues. Per the germline V gene, CDR1 is LNHDA and CDR2 is SQIVND (reference sequence). The CDR3 region has the DNA TGTGCCAGTAGTTTAGGGAGGAAGGGCACCTACGAGCAGTACTTC. The encoded protein is CASSLGRKGTYEQYF. The full variable domain, rest sourced from reference TRBV19 and TRBJ2-7, is DGGITQSPKYLFRKEGQNVTLSCEQNLNHDAMYWYRQDPGQGLRLIYYSQIVNDFQKGDIAEGYSVSREKKESFPLTVTSAQKNPTAFYLCASSLGRKGTYEQYFGPGTRLTVT.

V gene TRBV5-4 combines with J gene TRBJ1-2; 9 bases line up with TRBD1. V lost 4 bases to trimming and J lost 7 bases; unmatched junction nucleotides: 5. The CDR3 has 13 amino acids. Germline V CDR1 and CDR2: SGHNT, YYREEE (reference sequence). As DNA, the CDR3 is TGTGCCAGCAGCCCTGGGACAGGGTTTGGCTACACCTTC. This sequence encodes CASSPGTGFGYTF.

V is TRBV3-1 (or the pseudogene TRBV3-2) and J is TRBJ1-4; D possibly corresponds to TRBD1 (6 bases). Trimming shortened V by 2 bases and J by 2 bases, and 6 bases separated the two germline ends. Germline CDR1 reads LGHDT; CDR2 reads YNNKEL (reference sequence). The CDR3 has 14 amino acids. CDR3 in DNA: TGTGCCAGCAGCCAACAGGGGACTAATGAAAAACTGTTTTTT. Translating gives CASSQQGTNEKLFF.